Presented here are 8 T cell receptor beta chains from one specimen sequenced in a study of cytomegalovirus exposure and HLA in healthy donors. 13 Jbeta primers and 60 Vbeta primers were used for the PCR. Measured with immunoSEQ multiplex PCR; TCRdb has only the in-frame clones, and not every one. The sample consists of about 180,000 clones, 79% of them appearing once. What was sequenced was PBMCs. The receptors derive from a woman in her thirties or forties in good health and CMV-seronegative.

This clone was observed a few times. This chain links TRBV19 with TRBJ2-1; 9 nucleotides agree with TRBD2. Germline V gives CDR1 LNHDA, CDR2 SQIVND (reference sequence). After removal of 4 bases from V and 5 bases from J, the junction contained 6 bases not matched to a gene. The CDR3 sequence is 15 residues long. Here the CDR3 reads CASSTLAGTHNEQFF. The CDR3 DNA reads TGTGCCAGTAGTACCCTAGCGGGAACCCACAATGAGCAGTTCTTC.

Only a few counts were recorded for this clone. The gene calls are TRBV5-6 and TRBJ1-1; no clear D gene. Germline CDR1 SGHDT, CDR2 YYEEEE. This CDR3 is 16 amino acids long. Trimming removed 0 bases at V and 10 bases at J, with 22 bases between. The CDR3 spells CASSLEVELHQAVAFF. CDR3 nucleotide sequence: TGTGCCAGCAGCTTGGAGGTAGAACTCCATCAAGCGGTAGCTTTCTTT.

This chain uses TRBV27 with TRBJ1-1; the D gene is possibly TRBD1 (6 bases). Trimming cost V 5 bases and J 5 bases, with 12 bases left between them. CDR3 length: 13 amino acids. From germline, CDR1 is MNHEY and CDR2 SMNVEV (reference sequence). The CDR3 nucleotides are TGTGCCAGCAGTCTCAGGGGTGGAACTGAAGCTTTCTTT. This sequence encodes CASSLRGGTEAFF.

This chain uses TRBV5-5 with TRBJ2-7; 10 bases agree with TRBD1. The CDR3 extends over 15 amino acids. Per the germline V gene, CDR1 is SGHKS and CDR2 is YYEKEE (reference sequence). J lost 3 bases, V lost 3 bases, and 6 bases had no gene match. CDR3 residues: CASSSSGQGFYEQYF. In DNA form, the CDR3 reads TGTGCCAGCAGCTCCTCGGGACAGGGGTTCTACGAGCAGTACTTC. Variable domain in full (rest from reference TRBV5-5 and TRBJ2-7): DAGVTQSPTHLIKTRGQQVTLRCSPISGHKSVSWYQQVLGQGPQFIFQYYEKEERGRGNFPDRFSARQFPNYSSELNVNALLLGDSALYLCASSSSGQGFYEQYFGPGTRLTVT.

CDR3 coding DNA: TGTGCCAGCAGTCCCCTGACAGGGAACACTGAAGCTTTCTTT. Protein sequence: CASSPLTGNTEAFF. The V and J genes are TRBV27 and TRBJ1-1, with D possibly being TRBD1 (6 bases). V shed 5 bases and J shed 1 base, with 11 bases lying between them. Per germline, CDR1 MNHEY and CDR2 SMNVEV (reference sequence). This CDR3 is 14 amino acids long.

The rearrangement links TRBV7-2 to TRBJ2-1; 9 bases agree with TRBD1. The germline gives CDR1 SGHTA, CDR2 FQGNSA. With V trimmed by 4 bases and J by 12 bases, 7 bases remained unmatched. The CDR3 sequence is 13 residues long. This CDR3 is CASSSGQGVLQFF. The CDR3, as DNA: TGTGCCAGCAGCTCGGGACAGGGCGTTTTGCAGTTCTTC.

This sequence joins TRBV5-4 and TRBJ2-1; 9 positions match TRBD1. Germline V gene lookup returns CDR1 SGHNT and CDR2 YYREEE (reference sequence). CDR3 size: 16 residues. J was trimmed by 8 bases and V by 4 bases; bases with no gene match: 13. The CDR3 sequence is CASSPDPWGQGDEQFF. The CDR3 coding sequence is TGTGCCAGCAGCCCAGACCCCTGGGGACAGGGCGATGAGCAGTTCTTC.

This rearrangement joins TRBV7-9 to TRBJ1-6; no reliable D call. V was pared by 0 bases and J by 8 bases, with 11 bases between. This CDR3 has 15 amino acids. Germline V CDR1 and CDR2: SEHNR, FQNEAQ (reference sequence). The CDR3 loop reads CASSLALALDSPLHF. The CDR3 nucleotides read TGTGCCAGCAGCTTAGCGCTGGCATTGGATTCACCCCTCCACTTT. The full variable domain, in which reference TRBV7-9 and TRBJ1-6 provide the parts outside the CDR3, is DTGVSQNPRHKITKRGQNVTFRCDPISEHNRLYWYRQTLGQGPEFLTYFQNEAQLEKSRLLSDRFSAERPKGSFSTLEIQRTEQGDSAMYLCASSLALALDSPLHFGNGTRLTVT.